This T cell receptor (beta chain) was recovered during a study of OX40 agonist ivuxolimab in advanced cancers. Context from the whole study: The costimulatory receptor OX40 (CD134) was targeted by ivuxolimab, a fully human IgG2 agonistic monoclonal antibody. Intravenous ivuxolimab was administered to patients every 2 weeks at six dose levels: 0.01, 0.1, 0.3, 1.5, 3 and 10 mg/kg. Of the 52 patients in dose escalation, some 19 had hepatocellular carcinoma, about 15 had melanoma, 9 had renal cell carcinoma and 9 had head and neck cancer. In the dose-escalation cohort, approximately 80% of patients were male, and the mean age was around 60 years with a range of roughly 20 to 80. Patients were allowed to have had prior anti-PD-1, anti-PD-L1 or anti-CTLA-4 therapy, and around 40% of the dose-escalation patients had previously received checkpoint inhibitors. Partial responses were achieved by three dose-escalation patients, of whom one had hepatocellular carcinoma and two had cutaneous melanoma. Peripheral TCRbeta sequencing was intended to test whether TCR sequence diversity was altered and clonal T-cell expansion was caused by ivuxolimab. The monotherapy dose-escalation portion (N of about 50 patients) of the phase I ivuxolimab trial is reported in the paper.

Genomic DNA was isolated from the sorted cells so that the TCRbeta CDR3 region could be sequenced. TCRbeta CDR3 regions were sequenced using the immunoSEQ Assay. The table was pulled from immuneACCESS by TCRdb, which kept in-frame rearrangements only. Such tables lose some clones; where checked, under half of the loss comes from unresolved V genes, and the rest has no known cause. This sample is represented by roughly 120,000 clones; about 90% of them were singletons. The top ten clones comprise under 0.9% of the sample. From cysteine to phenylalanine, the CDR3 is 20 amino acids long. Of all the DNA, just the CDR3 is kept, 60 bases in frame from base 1. CDR1 and CDR2, looked up from the germline V gene, are MDHEN and SYDVKM. V loses 3 bases, J loses 0 bases, and the germline ends lie 24 bases apart. Patients with a history of autoimmune disease or receiving systemic immunosuppression were excluded from the trial. Peripheral blood for TCR sequencing was collected from all dose cohorts at baseline, on cycle 4 day 1, and on cycle 7 day 1. The samples were taken from a phase I, first-in-human, multicenter, open-label dose-escalation trial of ivuxolimab. The trial enrolled adults with locally advanced or metastatic head and neck squamous cell, hepatocellular, melanoma or renal cell carcinoma. Before TCR sequencing, CD4+ T cells and CD8+ T cells were sorted from peripheral blood as separate populations.

Summary of the overall study and its limitations: Antigen specificity was not determined for the clonally expanded peripheral T cells. After ivuxolimab, more expanded clones were found on average in CD8+ T cells than in CD4+ T cells. In the 0.1-3.0 mg/kg groups, partial responders had among the lowest normalized peripheral clonal expansion, particularly in CD8+ T cells. Clonal expansion of both CD4+ and CD8+ blood T cells was observed from baseline to week 6 at doses 0.1 to 3.0 mg/kg. Low levels of normalized T-cell clonal expansion were also shown by some nonresponding patients.

About this clone: The antigen it recognizes is unknown. Base qualities are not recorded, but no much larger clone differs from it by a single base.

Here the sequenced sample was CD4+ or CD8+ T cells sorted from blood, taken in a trial of the OX40 agonist ivuxolimab. The sequence was collected from an adult with an advanced solid tumor such as melanoma, head and neck, liver or kidney cancer. The rearranged chain carries TRBV28 and TRBJ1-5; the D segment could be TRBD1, given 5 matching bases. The DNA sequence is TGTGCCAGCAGTTTCGGTTTGTGGCTTTTGAGGACATATAGCAATCAGCCCCAGCATTTT. Its coded protein is CASSFGLWLLRTYSNQPQHF. Outside the CDR3, residues come from the reference TRBV28 and TRBJ1-5 proteins, so the full variable domain is: DVKVTQSSRYLVKRTGEKVFLECVQDMDHENMFWYRQDPGLGLRLIYFSYDVKMKEKGDIPEGYSVSREKKERFSLILESASTNQTSMYLCASSFGLWLLRTYSNQPQHFGDGTRLSIL.